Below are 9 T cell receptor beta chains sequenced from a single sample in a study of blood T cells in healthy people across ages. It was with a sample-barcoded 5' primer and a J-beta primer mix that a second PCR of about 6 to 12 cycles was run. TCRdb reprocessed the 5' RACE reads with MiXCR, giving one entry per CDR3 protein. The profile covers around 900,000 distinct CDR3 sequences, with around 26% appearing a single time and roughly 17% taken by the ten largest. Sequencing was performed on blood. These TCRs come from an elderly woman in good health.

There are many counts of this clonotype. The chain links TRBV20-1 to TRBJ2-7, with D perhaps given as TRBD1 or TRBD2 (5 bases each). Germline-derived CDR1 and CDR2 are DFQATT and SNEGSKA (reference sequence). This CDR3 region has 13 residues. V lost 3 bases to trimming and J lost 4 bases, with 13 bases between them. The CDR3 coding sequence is TGCAGTGCTAGTCCGGGACCGTATTACGAGCAGTACTTC. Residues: CSASPGPYYEQYF.

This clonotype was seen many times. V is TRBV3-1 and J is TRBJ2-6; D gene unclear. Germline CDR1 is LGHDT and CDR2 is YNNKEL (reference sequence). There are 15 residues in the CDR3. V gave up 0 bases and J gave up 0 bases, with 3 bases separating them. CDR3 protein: CASSQDFSGANVLTF. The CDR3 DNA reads TGTGCCAGCAGCCAAGACTTCTCTGGGGCCAACGTCCTGACTTTC.

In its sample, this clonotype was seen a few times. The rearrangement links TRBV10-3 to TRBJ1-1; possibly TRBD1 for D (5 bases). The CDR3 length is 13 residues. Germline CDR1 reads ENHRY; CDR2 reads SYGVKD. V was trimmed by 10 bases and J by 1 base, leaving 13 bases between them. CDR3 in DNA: TGTGCCAATAGCGCGGGGGGGAACACTGAAGCTTTCTTT. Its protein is CANSAGGNTEAFF.

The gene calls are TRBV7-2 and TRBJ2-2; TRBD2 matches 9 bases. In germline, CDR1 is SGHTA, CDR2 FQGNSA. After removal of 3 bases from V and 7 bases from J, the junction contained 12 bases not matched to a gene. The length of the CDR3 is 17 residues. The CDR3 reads CASSFHPSGAQGGELFF. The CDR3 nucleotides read TGTGCCAGCAGCTTCCACCCTAGCGGGGCCCAGGGCGGGGAGCTGTTTTTT. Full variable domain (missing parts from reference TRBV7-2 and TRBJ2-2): GAGVSQSPSNKVTEKGKDVELRCDPISGHTALYWYRQSLGQGLEFLIYFQGNSAPDKSGLPSDRFSAERTGGSVSTLTIQRTQQEDSAVYLCASSFHPSGAQGGELFFGEGSRLTVL.

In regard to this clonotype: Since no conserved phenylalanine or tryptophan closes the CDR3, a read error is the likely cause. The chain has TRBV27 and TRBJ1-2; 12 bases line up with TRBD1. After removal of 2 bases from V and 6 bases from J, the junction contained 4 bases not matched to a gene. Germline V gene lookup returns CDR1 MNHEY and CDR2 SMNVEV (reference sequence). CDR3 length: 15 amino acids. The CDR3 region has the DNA TGTGCCAGCAGTTTAAGGGACAGGGGGCAAAATGGCTACACCCTC. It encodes CASSLRDRGQNGYTL.

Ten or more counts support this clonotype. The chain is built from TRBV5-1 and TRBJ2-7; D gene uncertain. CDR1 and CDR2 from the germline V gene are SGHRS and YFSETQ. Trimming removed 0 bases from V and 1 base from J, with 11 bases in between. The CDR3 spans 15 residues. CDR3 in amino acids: CASSLGPSSSYEQYF. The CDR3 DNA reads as TGCGCCAGCAGCTTGGGGCCAAGCAGTTCCTACGAGCAGTACTTC.

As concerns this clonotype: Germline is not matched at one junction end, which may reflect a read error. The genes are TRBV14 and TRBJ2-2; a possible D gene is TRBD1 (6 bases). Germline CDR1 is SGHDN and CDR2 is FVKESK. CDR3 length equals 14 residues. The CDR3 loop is CAGSQGHYTGELFF. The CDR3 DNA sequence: TGTGCCGGCAGCCAGGGACACTACACCGGGGAGCTGTTTTTT.

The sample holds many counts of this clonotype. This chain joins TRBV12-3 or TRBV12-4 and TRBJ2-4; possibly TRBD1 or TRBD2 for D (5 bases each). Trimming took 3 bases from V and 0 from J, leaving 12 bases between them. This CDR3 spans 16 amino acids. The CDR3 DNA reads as TGTGCCAGCAGTTTTGGGGGACGAGTAGCCAAAAACATTCAGTACTTC. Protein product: CASSFGGRVAKNIQYF.

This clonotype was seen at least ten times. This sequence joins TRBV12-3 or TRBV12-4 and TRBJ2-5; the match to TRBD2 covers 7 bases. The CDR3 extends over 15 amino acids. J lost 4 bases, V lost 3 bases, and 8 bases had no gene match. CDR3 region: CASSFGGTLGETQYF. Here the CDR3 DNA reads TGTGCCAGCAGTTTCGGGGGGACCCTTGGAGAGACCCAGTACTTC.